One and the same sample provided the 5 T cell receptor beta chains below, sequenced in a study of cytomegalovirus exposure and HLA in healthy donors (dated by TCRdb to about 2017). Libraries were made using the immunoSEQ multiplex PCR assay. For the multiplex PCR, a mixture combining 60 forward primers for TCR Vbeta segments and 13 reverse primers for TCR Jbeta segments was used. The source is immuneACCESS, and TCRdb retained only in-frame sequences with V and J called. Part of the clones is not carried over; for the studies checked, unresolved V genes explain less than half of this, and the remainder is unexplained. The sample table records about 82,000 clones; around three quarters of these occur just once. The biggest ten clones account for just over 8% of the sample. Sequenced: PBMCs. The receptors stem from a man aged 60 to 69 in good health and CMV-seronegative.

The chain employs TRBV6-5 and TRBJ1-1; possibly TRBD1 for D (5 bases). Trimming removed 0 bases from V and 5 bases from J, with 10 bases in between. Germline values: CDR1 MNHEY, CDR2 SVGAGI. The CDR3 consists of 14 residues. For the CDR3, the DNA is TGTGCCAGCAGTTACTCGAAGGGGAGGACTGAAGCTTTCTTT. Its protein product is CASSYSKGRTEAFF.

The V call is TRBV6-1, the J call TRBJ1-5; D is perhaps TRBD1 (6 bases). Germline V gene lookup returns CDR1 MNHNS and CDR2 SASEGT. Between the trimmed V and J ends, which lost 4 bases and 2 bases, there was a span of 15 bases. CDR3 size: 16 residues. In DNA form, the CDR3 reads TGTGCCAGCAGTGGGGACACATTTCAGGGCAATCAGCCCCAGCATTTT. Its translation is CASSGDTFQGNQPQHF.

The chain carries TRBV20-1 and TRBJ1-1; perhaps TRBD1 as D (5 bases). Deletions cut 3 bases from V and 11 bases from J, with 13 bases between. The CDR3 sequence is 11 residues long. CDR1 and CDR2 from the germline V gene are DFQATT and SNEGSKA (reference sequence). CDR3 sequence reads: CSASPGGTAFF. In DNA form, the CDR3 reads TGCAGTGCTAGTCCGGGGGGAACGGCTTTCTTT.

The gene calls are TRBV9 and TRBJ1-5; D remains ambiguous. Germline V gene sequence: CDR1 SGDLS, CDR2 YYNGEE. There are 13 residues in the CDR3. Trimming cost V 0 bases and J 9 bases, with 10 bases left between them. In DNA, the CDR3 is TGTGCCAGCAGCGTAGCTCCCGGGAGGCCCCAGCATTTT. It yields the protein CASSVAPGRPQHF.

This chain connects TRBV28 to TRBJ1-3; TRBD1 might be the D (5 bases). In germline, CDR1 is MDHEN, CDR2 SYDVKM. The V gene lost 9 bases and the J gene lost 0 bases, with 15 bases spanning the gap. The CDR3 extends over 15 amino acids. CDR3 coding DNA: TGTGCCAGTAGAAAACGACAGAGCTCTGGAAACACCATATATTTT. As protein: CASRKRQSSGNTIYF.